Reported below is one T cell receptor (beta chain). This record comes from a study of blood T cell repertoires in COVID-19. Assay: immunoSEQ multiplex PCR; the TCRdb copy retains only in-frame clones and omits some. The sample consists of 200,000 to 250,000 clones, 80% to 85% of them appearing once. Germline-derived CDR1 and CDR2 are MNHEY and SVGEGT. The CDR3 length is 18 residues. V was clipped by 4 bases and J by 0 bases, with 21 bases between them. The genes are TRBV6-2 or TRBV6-3 and TRBJ1-1; D is perhaps TRBD1 (6 bases). This receptor was identified in a woman between 18 and 29 years old with acute or convalescent COVID-19. The sequenced sample was peripheral blood. The CDR3 nucleotides read TGTGCCAGCAGTTTCCCTGCAACAGGGATTACATTGAACACTGAAGCTTTCTTT. Protein: CASSFPATGITLNTEAFF.